The source of this T cell receptor beta chain is a study of OX40 agonist ivuxolimab in advanced cancers. Looking at the study overall: Treatment received earlier with anti-PD-1, anti-PD-L1 or anti-CTLA-4 agents was allowed, and over 35% had some. Overall study findings and caveats: Low clonal expansion, among the lowest seen, marked partial responders at 0.1-3.0 mg/kg. Antigen specificity was not determined for the expanded peripheral T cells.

In regard to this clone: No antigen is known for it.

The V and J ends lost 0 bases and 7 bases respectively, with 12 bases between them. Germline V CDR1 and CDR2: KGHSH, LQKENI. The CDR3 spans 14 residues. Assay: immunoSEQ multiplex PCR; the TCRdb copy retains only in-frame clones and omits some. The data hold more than 60,000 clones, with about 83% observed a single time. This rearrangement joins TRBV18 to TRBJ1-1; D unresolved. The specimen comprised CD4+ or CD8+ T cells sorted from blood, sampled in a trial of the OX40 agonist ivuxolimab. The clonotype originates from an adult with an advanced solid tumor such as melanoma, head and neck, liver or kidney cancer. The CDR3 DNA reads as TGTGCCAGCTCACCACCATATCAGACTAATGAAGCTTTCTTT. As protein: CASSPPYQTNEAFF.